The TCR beta chain under discussion was sequenced for a study of T cell repertoires in cytomegalovirus infection. This clonotype was picked up many times. TCRdb reprocessed the reads via MiXCR and lists one record per CDR3 protein. The sample holds 300,000 or so distinct CDR3 sequences; roughly a tenth are singletons and the top ten take less than 3%. CDR1 MDHEN and CDR2 SYDVKM come from the germline V gene. V shed 3 bases and J shed 0 bases, with 12 bases lying between them. The CDR3 sequence is 15 residues long. Sequenced material: PBMCs. The sequence came from a human donor in good health (CMV status not recorded). Some clones in this sample may be carry-over from other donors' samples. The rearrangement joins TRBV28 to TRBJ2-7, with D possibly called TRBD1 or TRBD2 (5 bases each). CDR3 in amino acids: CASSLRGRHSYEQYV. In DNA, the CDR3 is TGTGCCAGCAGTTTGAGGGGACGTCACTCCTACGAGCAGTACGTC.